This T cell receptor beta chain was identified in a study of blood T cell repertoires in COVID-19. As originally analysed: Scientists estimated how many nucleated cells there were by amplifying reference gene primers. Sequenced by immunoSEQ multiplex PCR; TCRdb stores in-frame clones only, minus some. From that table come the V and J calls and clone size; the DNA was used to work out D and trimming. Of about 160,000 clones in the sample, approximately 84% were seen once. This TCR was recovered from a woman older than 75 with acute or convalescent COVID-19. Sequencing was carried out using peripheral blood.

The CDR3 DNA is TGTGCCAGTCTGGCACAGGGGACCTACAATGAGCAGTTCTTC. Residues: CASLAQGTYNEQFF. The chain employs TRBV18 and TRBJ2-1, with 7 positions matching TRBD1. The J segment lost 2 bases and the V segment lost 9 bases, leaving 7 bases of the junction unmatched. Per the germline V gene, CDR1 is KGHSH and CDR2 is LQKENI. This CDR3 has 14 amino acids.